The source of this TCR beta chain is a study of regulatory T cells in long-lasting Graves disease. General study points: Persistent patients had more shared public clonotypes (roughly 2,700) than new patients (about 1,000). TRBV28, TRBJ1-2 and TRBJ2-5 were segments that persistent disease favored. The small sample size may have reduced accuracy.

HTBI primers from iRepertoire and Arm-PCR of CDR3 regions yielded the TCR beta libraries. Each CDR3 protein gets one entry after TCRdb re-called the multiplex PCR reads with MiXCR. This table holds 300,000 to 500,000 distinct CDR3 sequences, roughly 20% found once. V was cut by 6 bases and J by 0 bases, with 5 bases left in between. The CDR3 is made up of 12 amino acids. This clonotype was observed at least ten times. The antigen is unknown. Time point given: persistent/refractory GD, antithyroid drugs over 5 years with positive TRAb. PBMC RNA served as the TCR library source. One endocrinology department in Xi'an, China, was where patients came from.

Specimen: peripheral blood mononuclear cells (PBMCs), collected when the disease was refractory, from a patient treated with antithyroid drugs. The chain carries TRBV12-3 or TRBV12-4 and TRBJ1-1; D gene unclear. The sequence was obtained from a female donor with Graves disease. In DNA form, the CDR3 reads TGTGCCAGCAGCTTCCTGAACACTGAAGCTTTCTTT. Amino acids: CASSFLNTEAFF.